The source of this TCR beta chain is a study of molecular identifiers for immune sequencing clone quantification. In the study overall: In replicates, RNA taken from approximately 20,000 or 100,000 naive CD8 cells was divided five ways, and four portions underwent sequencing.

Study-wide points: Over 97% of CMV-specific effector molecules, but under 1% of naive ones, were in clones above 20 copies. Identical barcode-sharing TCR molecules could lead to underestimated sizes for highly expanded clones.

The CD8+CD4-CCR7+CD45RA+ phenotype defined the sorted naive CD8 T cells. This clonotype appeared many times. Its specificity is unknown. V was clipped by 4 bases and J by 6 bases, with 7 bases between them. The CDR3 totals 12 residues. From germline, CDR1 is LNHDA and CDR2 SQIVND (reference sequence). A single record per CDR3 protein comes from TCRdb applying MiXCR to the PCR reads. Of around 320,000 distinct CDR3 sequences listed, 24% are singletons. Sequenced material: naive CD8+ T cells from blood, with Jurkat cell RNA spiked in. Described subset: FACS-sorted CD8+CD4-CCR7+CD45RA+ naive T cells. The J gene is TRBJ2-4, the V gene TRBV19, with D hard to call. This TCR was sampled from a human donor in good health. Some libraries in this study had Jurkat cell RNA spiked in. CDR3 loop: CASSSLGNIQYF. The CDR3 DNA follows: TGTGCCAGTAGTAGTTTAGGAAACATTCAGTACTTC. Full variable domain (rest looked up from reference TRBV19 and TRBJ2-4): DGGITQSPKYLFRKEGQNVTLSCEQNLNHDAMYWYRQDPGQGLRLIYYSQIVNDFQKGDIAEGYSVSREKKESFPLTVTSAQKNPTAFYLCASSSLGNIQYFGAGTRLSVL.